Sequencing of this T cell receptor (beta chain) was carried out in a study of T cells in Graves' hyperthyroidism and ophthalmopathy. Findings and limits, study-wide: Ophthalmopathy prediction by the model preceded onset by a median about 6 months. Most thyroid clonotypes expanded above 0.001 appeared in blood too. Using 13 V-J features, a model discriminated ophthalmopathy from stable hyperthyroidism.

Points on this clonotype: Its antigen is undetermined.

Amplification of TCR beta CDR3 regions was performed using RNA transcripts as template. First-round RT-PCR of the TCR CDR3 relied on the HTBI primer set. Each CDR3 protein is one row after TCRdb ran MiXCR on the multiplex PCR reads. The table lists around 620,000 distinct CDR3 sequences, about 45% of them singletons. The trim removed 5 bases at V and 4 bases at J, leaving 12 bases unmatched. CDR1 SEHNR and CDR2 FQNEAQ come from the germline V gene (reference sequence). This CDR3 is 16 amino acids long. Any patient presenting with uncontrolled infection, other autoimmune disease, pregnancy or lactation was left out.

The TCR comes from an adult woman with Graves' disease, either hyperthyroidism or ophthalmopathy (not recorded which). The sequenced sample consisted of peripheral blood or thyroid tissue (not recorded which). The chain is built from TRBV7-9 and TRBJ1-1; 8 positions match TRBD1. This chain's CDR3 is CASSAIPGQAFTEAFF. CDR3 bases: TGTGCCAGCAGCGCCATTCCGGGACAGGCTTTCACTGAAGCTTTCTTT.